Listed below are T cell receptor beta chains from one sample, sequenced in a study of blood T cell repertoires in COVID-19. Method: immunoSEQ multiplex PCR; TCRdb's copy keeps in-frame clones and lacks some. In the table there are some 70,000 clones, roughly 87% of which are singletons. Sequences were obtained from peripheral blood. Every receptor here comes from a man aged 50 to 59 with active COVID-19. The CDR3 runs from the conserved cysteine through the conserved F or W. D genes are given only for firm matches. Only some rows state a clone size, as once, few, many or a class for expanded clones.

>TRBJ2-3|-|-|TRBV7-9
TGTGCCAGCACCCCGGTGAGCACAGATACGCAGTATTTT
CASTPVSTDTQYF
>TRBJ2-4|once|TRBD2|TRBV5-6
TGTGCCAGCAGTTCTTGGACTAGCGGGAGAGGGGACATTCAGTACTTC
CASSSWTSGRGDIQYF
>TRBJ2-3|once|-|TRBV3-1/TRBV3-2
TGTGCCAGCAGCCCTCAGCGGGTCTACGGAGATACGCAGTATTTT
CASSPQRVYGDTQYF
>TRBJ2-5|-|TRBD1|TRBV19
TGTGCCAGTAGTGTCGGGACAGGGGGTGGGGAGACCCAGTACTTC
CASSVGTGGGETQYF
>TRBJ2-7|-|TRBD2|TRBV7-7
TGTGCCAGCAGCCTCCGGACGGGACTACCTTCCTACGAGCAGTACTTC
CASSLRTGLPSYEQYF
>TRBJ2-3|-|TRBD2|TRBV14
TGTGCCAGCAGCCAACAGAAAGCGGGGTCTAGCACAGATACGCAGTATTTT
CASSQQKAGSSTDTQYF
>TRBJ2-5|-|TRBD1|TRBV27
TGTGCCAGCAGTATTGACAGGGGGTACTTC
CASSIDRGYF
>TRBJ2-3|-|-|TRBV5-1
TGCGCCAGCACTGAGACAGATACGCAGTATTTT
CASTETDTQYF
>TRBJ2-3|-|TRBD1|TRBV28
TGTGCCAGCAGTTTAACGGCAGGGGGCTGGGGTACGCAGTATTTT
CASSLTAGGWGTQYF
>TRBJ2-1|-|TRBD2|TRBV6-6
TGTGCCAGCAGTCTAGCGGCCGGTGACAATGAGCAGTTCTTC
CASSLAAGDNEQFF
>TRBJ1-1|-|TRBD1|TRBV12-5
TGTGCTAGTGGGCCCGGGACAGTTGAAACTGAAGCTTTCTTT
CASGPGTVETEAFF
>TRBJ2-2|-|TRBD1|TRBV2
TGTGCCAGCAGTGACCCAGGGGGGAACACCGGGGAGCTGTTTTTT
CASSDPGGNTGELFF
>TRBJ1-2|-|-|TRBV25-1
TGTGCCAGCTATACGACCGGCGGCTATGGCTACACCTTC
CASYTTGGYGYTF
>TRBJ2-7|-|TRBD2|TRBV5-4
TGTGCCAGCAGCTTGACTAGCGGGACGAAAGAGCAGTACTTC
CASSLTSGTKEQYF